A single sample is the source of the 26 T cell receptor beta chains below, sequenced in a study of blood T cell repertoires in COVID-19. Clones were sequenced by immunoSEQ multiplex PCR, and TCRdb holds only the in-frame ones, with some missing. The sample comprises 250,000 or so clones, around 82% of which are singletons, and 3.4% rests with the top ten. Sequencing was performed on PBMCs or T cells enriched from blood (not recorded which). These receptors came from a man in his fifties or sixties who had recovered from COVID-19.

The chain is built from TRBV29-1 and TRBJ2-3; TRBD2 aligns across 8 bases. Trimming cost V 4 bases and J 1 base; bases outside gene matches: 7. CDR1 and CDR2 from the germline V gene are SQVTM and ANQGSEA. The length of the CDR3 is 15 residues. CDR3 bases: TGCAGCGTTGTTTATACTAGCGGTCGCACAGATACGCAGTATTTT. This gives the protein CSVVYTSGRTDTQYF.

This clone was recorded once. The rearrangement uses TRBV4-1 and TRBJ1-3; perhaps TRBD1 as D (5 bases). Trimming shortened V by 0 bases and J by 2 bases, and 14 bases separated the two germline ends. The CDR3 length is 17 residues. CDR1 MGHRA and CDR2 YSYEKL come from the germline V gene. The CDR3 sequence: CASSQEGAGPAGNTIYF. The DNA of the CDR3 is TGCGCCAGCAGCCAAGAAGGAGCAGGGCCGGCTGGAAACACCATATATTTT.

The chain combines TRBV5-6 with TRBJ1-3, with 8 positions matching TRBD1. J was trimmed by 4 bases and V by 0 bases; bases with no gene match: 3. The CDR3 runs 15 residues. Germline values: CDR1 SGHDT, CDR2 YYEEEE. The CDR3 sequence: CASSLAGTGGNTIYF. CDR3 DNA sequence: TGTGCCAGCAGCTTGGCCGGGACAGGAGGAAACACCATATATTTT.

The rearrangement uses TRBV5-1 and TRBJ1-2; 7 nucleotides align to TRBD1. Germline trimming cut 3 bases from V and 4 bases from J; bases unmatched to any gene: 9. This CDR3 spans 15 amino acids. Germline V gene data show CDR1 as SGHRS and CDR2 as YFSETQ. Written as DNA, the CDR3 is TGCGCCAGCAGCTACAACCAGGGGGTTGGCTATGGCTACACCTTC. It encodes CASSYNQGVGYGYTF.

The rearrangement links TRBV7-9 to TRBJ1-2; no reliable D call. The CDR3 length is 15 residues. The V and J ends lost 1 base and 6 bases respectively, with 15 bases between them. The germline V gene has CDR1 SEHNR and CDR2 FQNEAQ (reference sequence). DNA of the CDR3: TGTGCCAGCAGCTTAGGATTAGGCACCCTAGATGGCTACACCTTC. This translates into CASSLGLGTLDGYTF.

This clone was seen only once. The chain has TRBV4-3 and TRBJ1-3; D is undetermined. The CDR3 loop spans 15 amino acids. V lost 1 base to trimming and J lost 4 bases, with 11 bases between them. Germline V gene sequence: CDR1 LGHNA, CDR2 YSLEER. The CDR3 is CASSQVGRGGNTIYF. CDR3 DNA sequence: TGCGCCAGCAGCCAAGTTGGTCGAGGGGGAAACACCATATATTTT.

CDR3 sequence: CASRTGGAYNEQFF. The CDR3 nucleotides are TGTGCCAGCCGCACAGGGGGGGCCTACAATGAGCAGTTCTTC. The chain has TRBV27 and TRBJ2-1, with TRBD1 as a possible D gene (8 bases). Germline CDR1 reads MNHEY; CDR2 reads SMNVEV (reference sequence). Trimming shortened V by 8 bases and J by 2 bases, and 13 bases separated the two germline ends. This CDR3 spans 14 amino acids.

The chain links TRBV7-2 to TRBJ2-2; 8 nucleotides agree with TRBD1. Germline CDR1 is SGHTA and CDR2 is FQGNSA. The CDR3 totals 18 residues. V lost 5 bases, J lost 6 bases, and 17 bases stayed unmatched. The CDR3 spells CASSIYWGRDRSSGELFF. For the CDR3, the DNA is TGTGCCAGCAGCATTTATTGGGGCCGGGACAGGAGTTCCGGGGAGCTGTTTTTT.

The chain uses TRBV30 and TRBJ1-5; the D gene is possibly TRBD1 (5 bases). CDR3 size: 13 residues. Germline V gene sequence: CDR1 GTSNPN, CDR2 SVGIG (reference sequence). Trimming removed 5 bases from V and 3 bases from J, with 11 bases in between. The CDR3 region is CAWSRQINQPQHF. The DNA of the CDR3 is TGTGCCTGGTCAAGACAGATCAATCAGCCCCAGCATTTT.

The rearrangement joins TRBV18 to TRBJ1-3; unclear D gene. The V and J ends lost 9 bases and 8 bases respectively, with 14 bases between them. Germline CDR1 and CDR2: KGHSH and LQKENI. This CDR3 contains 12 residues. The CDR3 region has the DNA TGTGCCAGTTACGGAGGATTTGACACCATATATTTT. Translated: CASYGGFDTIYF. The complete variable domain, with remaining parts taken from reference TRBV18 and TRBJ1-3, reads NAGVMQNPRHLVRRRGQEARLRCSPMKGHSHVYWYRQLPEEGLKFMVYLQKENIIDESGMPKERFSAEFPKEGPSILRIQQVVRGDSAAYFCASYGGFDTIYFGEGSWLTVV.

This chain joins TRBV27 and TRBJ1-2; the D gene is possibly TRBD1 (6 bases). Germline V gene sequence: CDR1 MNHEY, CDR2 SMNVEV (reference sequence). The V end lost 2 bases, the J end lost 5 bases, and 12 bases lay between the germline ends. The CDR3 totals 14 residues. The CDR3 DNA follows: TGTGCCAGCAGTTTAGGGGGGGCGTCATATGGCTACACCTTC. Amino acid sequence: CASSLGGASYGYTF.

This clone was detected only once. The DNA for the CDR3 is TGTGCCAGCAGCTTGGGGACAGGGAAGAGCTCCTATAATTCACCCCTCCACTTT. Encoded protein: CASSLGTGKSSYNSPLHF. The chain couples TRBV5-4 to TRBJ1-6, with TRBD1 matching 8 bases. The CDR3 is 18 residues long. Germline V lookup: CDR1 SGHNT, CDR2 YYREEE (reference sequence). The J segment lost 0 bases and the V segment lost 0 bases, leaving 5 bases of the junction unmatched.

This clone came up a few times. The chain joins TRBV19 to TRBJ2-1; tentatively, D is TRBD2 (6 bases). The CDR3 spans 17 residues. Between the trimmed V and J ends, which lost 5 bases and 8 bases, there was a span of 25 bases. Germline V gene sequence: CDR1 LNHDA, CDR2 SQIVND (reference sequence). As DNA, the CDR3 is TGTGCCAGTAGTCCCCCGAAAACAGGACGACTAGTGGATGAGCAGTTCTTC. This gives the protein CASSPPKTGRLVDEQFF. Complete variable domain (other parts from reference TRBV19 and TRBJ2-1): DGGITQSPKYLFRKEGQNVTLSCEQNLNHDAMYWYRQDPGQGLRLIYYSQIVNDFQKGDIAEGYSVSREKKESFPLTVTSAQKNPTAFYLCASSPPKTGRLVDEQFFGPGTRLTVL.

The chain couples TRBV27 to TRBJ2-3; 8 bases match TRBD1. This CDR3 contains 17 residues. Germline lookup yields CDR1 MNHEY and CDR2 SMNVEV (reference sequence). Trimming took 4 bases from V and 2 from J; bases not matched to a gene: 11. CDR3 bases: TGTGCCAGCAGTTCCCCTATTGGGACAGGATACACAGATACGCAGTATTTT. Translated, it gives CASSSPIGTGYTDTQYF.

The chain uses TRBV24-1 and TRBJ1-5; D is undetermined. V was pared by 4 bases and J by 1 base, with 7 bases between. Germline V gives CDR1 KGHDR, CDR2 SFDVKD. This CDR3 has 14 amino acids. As DNA, the CDR3 is TGTGCCACCAGTGAGACGGGAAGCAATCAGCCCCAGCATTTT. Translated: CATSETGSNQPQHF.

This chain uses TRBV18 with TRBJ1-1; 8 positions match TRBD1. Losses at the gene ends were 6 bases for V and 3 bases for J; bases not matched to a gene: 9. CDR1 and CDR2 from the germline V gene are KGHSH and LQKENI. The CDR3 totals 15 residues. CDR3 nucleotide sequence: TGTGCCAGCTCTCGGAGGACAGGGCGGGACACTGAAGCTTTCTTT. Translating it yields CASSRRTGRDTEAFF.

The chain is built from TRBV20-1 and TRBJ1-5; a possible D gene is TRBD1 (6 bases). The germline gives CDR1 DFQATT, CDR2 SNEGSKA (reference sequence). The CDR3 is 15 amino acids. V dropped 6 bases and J dropped 3 bases, with 18 bases sitting between them. CDR3 coding DNA: TGCAGTGCCAGTCCCCTCACAGGGAACAATCAGCCCCAGCATTTT. It specifies CSASPLTGNNQPQHF.

This clone has more than one count but fewer than ten. The same CDR3 can be traced to other DNA sequences in this sample. This chain's CDR3 is CASSIGGLSYEQYF. Written as DNA, the CDR3 is TGTGCCAGTAGTATCGGCGGGCTCTCCTACGAGCAGTACTTC. The genes are TRBV19 and TRBJ2-7, with D possibly being TRBD2 (5 bases). V dropped 3 bases and J dropped 0 bases, with 9 bases sitting between them. The CDR3 sequence is 14 residues long. Germline-derived CDR1 and CDR2 are LNHDA and SQIVND (reference sequence).

The V call is TRBV5-4, the J call TRBJ2-7, with 8 bases that match TRBD2. Germline V gene sequence: CDR1 SGHNT, CDR2 YYREEE (reference sequence). CDR3 length equals 14 residues. J lost 6 bases, V lost 1 base, and 6 bases had no gene match. CDR3 amino acids: CASSLSQAGGEQYF. The CDR3 nucleotides read TGTGCCAGCAGCTTGTCTCAGGCGGGGGGCGAGCAGTACTTC.

This sequence joins TRBV4-2 and TRBJ2-7, with D hard to call. The length of the CDR3 is 15 residues. V lost 0 bases, J lost 5 bases, and 14 bases lay in between. Germline V gene sequence: CDR1 LGHNA, CDR2 YNFKEQ. The CDR3 sequence is CASSQEVQVLDEQYF. In nucleotides, the CDR3 is TGTGCCAGCAGCCAAGAGGTGCAGGTTCTCGACGAGCAGTACTTC.

The chain uses TRBV5-1 and TRBJ2-3; 11 bases agree with TRBD2. The germline V gene encodes CDR1 SGHRS and CDR2 YFSETQ. CDR3 length: 17 amino acids. With 2 bases clipped from V and 1 base from J, the junction kept 6 bases outside the gene matches. The DNA for the CDR3 is TGCGCCAGCAGCTTCTATCTGACTAGCGGGGGCACAGATACGCAGTATTTT. Translating gives CASSFYLTSGGTDTQYF.

The V gene is TRBV10-1, the J gene TRBJ2-7, with 7 bases fitting TRBD2. The ends lost 4 bases at V and 6 bases at J; junction bases unmatched: 15. Germline loops: CDR1 WNHNN, CDR2 SYGVQD (reference sequence). This CDR3 has 16 amino acids. As DNA, the CDR3 is TGCGCCAGCAGTGGTTTTCCTCGGGCGGGAGTTTCCGAGCAGTACTTC. It translates to CASSGFPRAGVSEQYF.

In DNA, the CDR3 is TGTGCCAGCAGTCCCGCGCGGACAGGGGGCTCTGGGGAGCAGTACTTC. It encodes CASSPARTGGSGEQYF. The chain is built from TRBV27 and TRBJ2-7; 11 bases line up with TRBD1. V dropped 5 bases and J dropped 7; count of bases not matched to a gene: 13. In germline, CDR1 is MNHEY, CDR2 SMNVEV (reference sequence). The CDR3 runs 16 residues.

This clone has just one count. The chain combines TRBV5-1 with TRBJ1-2, with 9 bases matching TRBD1. V trimming: 0 bases; J trimming: 6 bases; junction bases outside the gene matches: 3. Germline V gives CDR1 SGHRS, CDR2 YFSETQ. The CDR3 loop spans 14 amino acids. CDR3 residues: CASSLDRGQDGYTF. As DNA, the CDR3 is TGCGCCAGCAGCTTGGACAGGGGGCAGGATGGCTACACCTTC. Complete variable domain (other parts from reference TRBV5-1 and TRBJ1-2): KAGVTQTPRYLIKTRGQQVTLSCSPISGHRSVSWYQQTPGQGLQFLFEYFSETQRNKGNFPGRFSGRQFSNSRSEMNVSTLELGDSALYLCASSLDRGQDGYTFGSGTRLTVV.

The J gene is TRBJ1-2, the V gene TRBV29-1; 7 nucleotides match TRBD1. CDR1 and CDR2 from the germline V gene are SQVTM and ANQGSEA. This CDR3 contains 13 residues. Trimming took 6 bases from V and 4 from J; bases not matched to a gene: 8. CDR3 residues: CSVGYRGGYGYTF. The CDR3 DNA is TGCAGCGTGGGATACAGGGGAGGCTATGGCTACACCTTC.

V is TRBV5-8 and J is TRBJ2-2; 13 bases match TRBD2. The ends lost 0 bases at V and 5 bases at J; junction bases unmatched: 10. The germline V gene encodes CDR1 SGHTS and CDR2 YDEGEE. This CDR3 region has 19 residues. As DNA, the CDR3 is TGTGCCAGCAGCTTGGCTGGACTAGCGGGAGTTGAATTTACCGGGGAGCTGTTTTTT. This sequence encodes CASSLAGLAGVEFTGELFF. The full variable domain, completed using reference TRBV5-8 and TRBJ2-2, is EAGVTQSPTHLIKTRGQQATLRCSPISGHTSVYWYQQALGLGLQFLLWYDEGEERNRGNFPPRFSGRQFPNYSSELNVNALELEDSALYLCASSLAGLAGVEFTGELFFGEGSRLTVL.